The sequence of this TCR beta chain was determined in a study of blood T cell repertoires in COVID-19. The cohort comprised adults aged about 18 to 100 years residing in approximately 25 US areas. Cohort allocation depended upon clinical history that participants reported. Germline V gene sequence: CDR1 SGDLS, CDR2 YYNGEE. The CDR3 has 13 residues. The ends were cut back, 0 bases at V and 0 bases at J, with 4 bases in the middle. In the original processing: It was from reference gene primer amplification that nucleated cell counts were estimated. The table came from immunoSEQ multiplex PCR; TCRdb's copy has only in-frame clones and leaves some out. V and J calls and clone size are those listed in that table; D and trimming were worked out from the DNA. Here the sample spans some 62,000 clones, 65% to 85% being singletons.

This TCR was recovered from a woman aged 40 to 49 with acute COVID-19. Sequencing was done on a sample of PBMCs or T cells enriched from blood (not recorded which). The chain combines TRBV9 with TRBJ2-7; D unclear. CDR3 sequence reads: CASSVGLSYEQYF. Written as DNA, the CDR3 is TGTGCCAGCAGCGTAGGGCTCTCCTACGAGCAGTACTTC.